Sequencing of this TCR beta chain was carried out in a study of CD4 T cells in relation to SARS-CoV-2 and coronaviruses. Across the whole study: Shared crossreactive spike epitopes were mapped to their HLA restriction.

Clones were sequenced by immunoSEQ multiplex PCR, and TCRdb holds only the in-frame ones, with some missing. The sample lists just under 65,000 clones; less than 95% were seen once. Before the COVID-19 pandemic, during about 2011-2019, CD4+ T cells were taken from unexposed donors. A remark on this clone: Its antigen is not identified.

General study results and limits: No crossreactivity against non-spike viral proteins was tested here. In approximately 70% of donors, memory CD4+ clonotypes crossrecognized SARS-CoV-2 and at least one common cold coronavirus spike.

Trimming removed 0 bases at V and 0 bases at J, with 6 bases between. The CDR3 length is 15 residues. Germline V gives CDR1 LNHNV, CDR2 YYDKDF (reference sequence). The chain combines TRBV15 with TRBJ1-3; D is undetermined. The source of this sequence is a human donor in good health. The sequenced sample was naive CD4+ T cells from PBMCs. As to subset: naive CD4+ T cells isolated by negative enrichment. The chain's CDR3 is CATSRDTVSGNTIYF. CDR3 coding DNA: TGTGCCACCAGCAGAGATACCGTCTCTGGAAACACCATATATTTT.